This entry is about one TCR beta chain. Its antigen is still unknown. The data originate from a study of Ad26.COV2.S vaccination and SARS-CoV-2 variants. Study-level information: Donor got 5x10^10 or 1x10^11 viral particles of Ad26.COV2.S.

Germline V CDR1 and CDR2: MGHRA, YSYEKL. The CDR3 covers 17 residues. Deletions cut 1 base from V and 5 bases from J, with 21 bases between. As to treatment: roughly 18 received Ad26.COV2.S at low or high dose, single or two shots; several received placebo; per-sample allocation not given. Sampling was done on day 63 after the first vaccine or placebo injection. Data came from immunoSEQ multiplex PCR; TCRdb stores just in-frame clones and leaves some out. The table has hundreds of thousands of clones, more than 75% seen once. The study's findings and limits: Reported post-vaccination CD8+ and CD4+ T cell responses to spike showed substantial breadth.

The chain joins TRBV4-1 to TRBJ2-7; D unresolved. This clonotype was sampled from a person aged 18-60 years who received the Ad26.COV2.S COVID-19 vaccine or a placebo. Sequences were derived from peripheral blood, sampled in a trial of Ad26.COV2.S vaccine versus placebo. DNA of the CDR3: TGCGCCAGCAGCCAAGTTGCCTCCGGGTCCCCCACGGACGAGCAGTACTTC. Amino acid sequence: CASSQVASGSPTDEQYF.